This T cell receptor beta chain came from a study of blood T cells in healthy people across ages. To note about this clonotype: Its antigen remains unidentified.

With a J-beta primer mix and a sample-barcoded 5' primer, a second PCR ran about 6 to 11 cycles. Sequencing yielded, for each sample, at least 3 million paired-end reads carrying CDR3. TCRdb recomputed calls from the 5' RACE reads with MiXCR, one row per CDR3 protein. The data contain about 800,000 distinct CDR3 sequences, more than 20% of them singletons. Germline V gene data show CDR1 as SGHAT and CDR2 as FQNNGV. Unmatched junction bases numbered 4, after V lost 3 bases and J lost 1 base. This CDR3 contains 15 residues. No fewer than 6 million PBMCs went into each sample. Per individual sample, total RNA of at least 6 micrograms was extracted. General observations from the study: Aged donors had fewer naive CD4+ cells and lower diversity than long-lived donors.

This same sample was also taken into another study, of T cells of mothers and their children.

Material for sequencing was blood. This TCR derives from a boy aged 5 to 17 in good health. This chain joins TRBV11-2 and TRBJ2-7, with 9 positions matching TRBD1. The CDR3 spells CASSFTGTGSYEQYF. CDR3 DNA: TGTGCCAGCAGCTTCACCGGGACAGGGTCCTACGAGCAGTACTTC.